Sequencing of this T cell receptor beta chain was carried out in a study of shared clonotypes between healthy human individuals (dated by TCRdb to 2020 to 2021). In terms of the full investigation: A couple of women and a few men aged 18 to 49 years were included in the cohort. To estimate repertoire size and how much clonotypes are shared between individuals, the study performed deep sequencing of blood TCR repertoires from about 5 healthy adults. Each donor's leukapheresis produced roughly between roughly 0.94 and 9.5 billion PBMCs. For each donor, three plates each were used for CD4 naive and CD4 memory, two plates were used for CD8 naive, and one plate was used for CD8 memory. To increase sequencing depth and limit assay-specific biases, TCR repertoire library preparation and sequencing were carried out by different laboratories using diverse techniques.

Note on this clone: Its antigen is unknown. No per-base quality is available; no much larger clone lies one base away. The sample has other DNA sequences that encode this CDR3 too.

The CDR3 runs 14 amino acids, cysteine and phenylalanine included. The read is trimmed to its CDR3 DNA, 42 bases read in frame from base 1. Trimming at the junction amounts to 4 bases on V and 4 bases on J, and the germline ends lie 14 bases apart. Sequences MNHEY (CDR1) and SMNVEV (CDR2) are obtained from the germline V gene (reference sequence). The donors were healthy, HIV-negative adults with no recently reported acute infections or vaccinations. Every donor was a Caucasian adult living in Nashville, Tennessee, USA. CD4+ T cells were enriched by magnetic negative selection; naive cells were then positively selected on CD45RA, and the negative fraction formed the memory subset. Blood was collected by leukapheresis, and PBMCs were isolated by Ficoll-Histopaque density gradient centrifugation and then cryopreserved in liquid nitrogen vapor phase. Purity and quantity of every magnetically sorted T cell population were checked by analytical flow cytometry. Genomic DNA was isolated from each sorted fraction and quantified by UV absorbance on a Nanodrop 2000c.

TCR CDR3 regions were amplified from genomic DNA by multiplex PCR using the deep immunoSEQ assay. Genomic DNA extracted from each cell subset was distributed evenly over all wells of several immunoSEQ 96-well plates, and each plate served as one replicate. For sorted subsets, around 0.2 ug of genomic DNA, equivalent to about 30,000 T cell genomes, went into each replicate PCR. Purified libraries were quantified with a Qubit 3.0 fluorometer, sized on a Bioanalyzer 2100, and re-quantified with the KAPA Library Quantification kit. Every immunoSEQ 96-well plate was sequenced on a separate single-read 150-cycle Illumina NextSeq 550 flow cell. The authors' analysis ran thus. Because the immunoSEQ output held only junctional sequences and lacked quality scores, the filtering could not match the filtering applied to full-length reads. Sequences were annotated with PyIR, a Python wrapper for IgBLAST v1.9, and V/J genes and CDR3 were assigned using IMGT germline references. Reads were filtered out if the reads had weak V/J assignments (E-value above 1e-6), no CDR3, stop codons, out-of-frame junctions, or ambiguous translated residues. A V3J clonotype was defined by an identical inferred V gene, J gene, and CDR3 amino acid sequence. To compute the percentage overlap between repertoires, the number of shared unique clonotypes was divided by the size of the smaller repertoire. Repertoire richness was assessed with RTK rarefaction, the Chao1 estimator, and Recon v2.1 estimates of unobserved clonotypes. For all TCRbeta clonotypes obtained by the gDNA method from several donors, generation probabilities were computed with OLGA. TCRdb carries this immuneACCESS record with in-frame sequences only. Its versions omit some clonotypes, under half of them owing to an unresolved V gene in the studies checked, with the rest unexplained. Clone size and the V and J calls come from that table; the DNA yielded D and trimming. The table for this sample lists 2 million to 2.5 million clones; approximately 94% of them were counted only once. The top ten clonotypes cover roughly 0.13% of the sample.

What the work shows at the level of the full study, not this receptor alone: Naive subsets generally had larger estimated clonotype richness than memory subsets. Sampling was limited to blood, and TCR repertoires in tissue likely differ from TCR repertoires in blood. Clonotypes shared by all four sorted-subset donors showed higher generation probabilities than non-shared clonotypes. Across several donors, 5% to 6% of naive CD4, around 3.5% of naive CD8, 2.3% of memory CD4, and about 0.4% of memory CD8 clonotypes were shared. Pairwise subsampling led to the expectation that sequencing depth would affect the degree of clonotype sharing among donors. The small number of donors limited the genetic and exposure-history diversity represented. Rarefaction of sorted-subset datasets indicated incomplete sequencing despite the large sequencing depth.

Here the chain combines TRBV27 and TRBJ2-7; the D gene assignment is ambiguous. The sequence derives from a man between 18 and 35 years old in good health. Sample: naive CD4+ T cells sorted from blood. Read against the paper, the sample's cell subset or site label means: CD45RA+ positively selected. Read as DNA, the sequence is TGTGCCAGCAGTTCCTCTATTGGACCTTACGAGCAGTACTTC. Translated, this is CASSSSIGPYEQYF.